The clone carrying this TCR beta chain came up a few times. Its specificity is not known. The genes and germline here are from mouse. The CDR3 end is not reached by the read, which stops 1 residue before it; the germline J gene fills it in. This record belongs to a study of tissue T cells after allogeneic stem cell transplantation. Findings and limits, study-wide: This small cohort was clinically heterogeneous, and sampling depth was a limitation. Few T cell clones were shared across patients, but motif clusters showed tissue-specific shared signatures. Anatomically similar tissues had similar TCR repertoires within each patient.

The CDR3 is 14 residues long. With 2 bases removed from V and 0 bases from J, the gap between germline ends came to 5 bases. The germline V gene encodes CDR1 KGHPV and CDR2 FQNQEV (reference sequence). The sample's time point: mouse harvest day 7 after allogeneic transplant. Mouse grafts combined 10^7 T-cell-depleted bone marrow cells with 10^6 splenic CD5+ T cells. B6 (H2b) cells into BALB/c (H2d) mice; tissues taken at day 7 or 14. Clones were sequenced by immunoSEQ multiplex PCR, and TCRdb holds only the in-frame ones, with some missing. The sample shows several thousand clones, around 40% of them seen only once.

The source is a female BALB/c mouse given C57BL/6 T cells with graft-versus-host disease after an allogeneic hematopoietic cell transplant. The J gene is TRBJ1-3, the V gene TRBV26; D not resolved. Sample: skin. The CDR3 DNA, read in part, is TGTGCCAGCAGTCTGAGCATTTCTGGAAATACGCTCTAT. Translated, it gives CASSLSISGNTLY. The whole CDR3 sequence is CASSLSISGNTLYF.